A single sample gave rise to the 8 T cell receptor beta chains below, sequenced in a study of human T cells and chemical hapten exposure. Documented time point: healthy volunteer bleed at 2 weeks. Total RNA was extracted from unfractionated whole blood. TCRdb re-called the RACE reads with MiXCR, one entry per CDR3 protein. This sample yields 50,000 or so distinct CDR3 sequences, of which about 4.1% are seen a single time; 5.8% belongs to the top ten. Input material: whole blood. Every receptor here comes from a human donor in good health. Some clones in this sample may be carry-over from other donors' samples.

This clonotype was counted at least ten times. This chain joins TRBV30 and TRBJ1-1, with 8 bases identical to TRBD1. V dropped 1 base and J dropped 7; count of bases not matched to a gene: 8. Germline V CDR1 and CDR2: GTSNPN, SVGIG (reference sequence). The CDR3 runs to 14 residues. This CDR3 is CAWSEDRGGHEAFF. In DNA, the CDR3 is TGTGCCTGGAGTGAAGACAGGGGAGGGCATGAAGCTTTCTTT.

This clonotype was counted at least ten times. This chain joins TRBV5-1 and TRBJ2-1; TRBD2 aligns across 12 bases. Losses at the gene ends were 0 bases for V and 2 bases for J; bases not matched to a gene: 6. This CDR3 is 18 amino acids long. Looked up from germline, CDR1 is SGHRS and CDR2 is YFSETQ. The CDR3 loop is CASSLGSSGRATYNEQFF. In DNA, the CDR3 is TGCGCCAGCAGCTTGGGGTCTAGCGGGAGGGCCACCTACAATGAGCAGTTCTTC.

Only a few counts were recorded for this clonotype. V gene TRBV30 combines with J gene TRBJ1-1; D call uncertain. The germline V gene has CDR1 GTSNPN and CDR2 SVGIG (reference sequence). The CDR3 loop spans 13 amino acids. Trimming took 1 base from V and 0 from J, leaving 6 bases between them. For the CDR3, the DNA is TGTGCCTGGAGTGACGGAATGAACACTGAAGCTTTCTTT. Amino acids: CAWSDGMNTEAFF.

The CDR3 here is CASRSQGGHSGANVLTF. In DNA form, the CDR3 reads TGTGCCAGCAGGTCGCAGGGGGGCCACTCTGGGGCCAACGTCCTGACTTTC. The chain employs TRBV28 and TRBJ2-6; a possible D gene is TRBD1 (7 bases). With 6 bases removed from V and 0 bases from J, the gap between germline ends came to 15 bases. The germline V gene encodes CDR1 MDHEN and CDR2 SYDVKM. This CDR3 region has 17 residues.

This clonotype came up many times. The CDR3 loop is CASSSRDGQSEKLFF. The CDR3 region has the DNA TGTGCCAGCAGTTCGAGGGACGGCCAGTCTGAAAAACTGTTTTTT. The rearrangement uses TRBV28 and TRBJ1-4; a possible D gene is TRBD1 (5 bases). The CDR3 covers 15 residues. Germline CDR1 is MDHEN and CDR2 is SYDVKM. V was cut by 4 bases and J by 7 bases, with 16 bases left in between.

This clonotype was seen at least ten times. This chain connects TRBV11-2 to TRBJ2-7, with TRBD2 as a possible D gene (5 bases). V lost 2 bases to trimming and J lost 5 bases, with 16 bases between them. Per the germline V gene, CDR1 is SGHAT and CDR2 is FQNNGV. This CDR3 spans 15 amino acids. CDR3 residues: CASSLFPGFLDEQYF. CDR3 sequence (DNA): TGTGCCAGCAGCTTATTTCCGGGGTTTTTGGACGAGCAGTACTTC.

In its sample, this clonotype was seen a few times. The rearrangement joins TRBV27 to TRBJ2-7, with a tentative D call TRBD1 (5 bases). The V and J ends lost 6 bases and 4 bases respectively, with 16 bases between them. The CDR3 loop spans 14 amino acids. Per the germline V gene, CDR1 is MNHEY and CDR2 is SMNVEV (reference sequence). CDR3: CASRVTGTTYEQYF. In DNA form, the CDR3 reads TGTGCCAGCAGGGTAACAGGTACTACTTACGAGCAGTACTTC.

This clonotype was picked up many times. The V gene is TRBV12-3 or TRBV12-4, the J gene TRBJ2-7, with 7 bases fitting TRBD1. This CDR3 region has 16 residues. V shed 5 bases, J shed 5 bases, and the junction held 15 bases outside the gene matches. The CDR3 sequence: CASSHQPRQGTDEQYF. The DNA of the CDR3 is TGTGCCAGCAGTCATCAACCCCGACAGGGTACCGACGAGCAGTACTTC.